The next 15 T cell receptor beta chains were all read from a single sample in a study of blood T cell repertoires in COVID-19. Measured with immunoSEQ multiplex PCR; TCRdb has only the in-frame clones, and not every one. The table shows 250,000 to 350,000 clones, with roughly 91% occurring only once. The material sequenced was PBMCs or T cells enriched from blood (not recorded which). These receptors all come from a woman between 45 and 65 years old who had been exposed to COVID-19.

V usage is TRBV7-2 and J usage is TRBJ2-1; 14 positions agree with TRBD2. Germline values: CDR1 SGHTA, CDR2 FQGNSA. The CDR3 loop spans 18 amino acids. Trimming cost V 0 bases and J 6 bases; bases outside gene matches: 7. The CDR3 coding sequence is TGTGCCAGCAGCTTAGCGTGGACTAGCGGGGGGTACAGCAATGAGCAGTTCTTC. Translated: CASSLAWTSGGYSNEQFF.

This clone was seen a few times. The rearrangement joins TRBV5-1 to TRBJ2-2, with D possibly matching TRBD1 (6 bases). Germline V gene sequence: CDR1 SGHRS, CDR2 YFSETQ. The CDR3 spans 15 residues. V shed 4 bases and J shed 3 bases, with 13 bases lying between them. The DNA of the CDR3 is TGCGCCAGCAGCCCCCGCGCAGGGGACACCGGGGAGCTGTTTTTT. This translates into CASSPRAGDTGELFF. The whole variable domain, filled in from reference TRBV5-1 and TRBJ2-2, reads KAGVTQTPRYLIKTRGQQVTLSCSPISGHRSVSWYQQTPGQGLQFLFEYFSETQRNKGNFPGRFSGRQFSNSRSEMNVSTLELGDSALYLCASSPRAGDTGELFFGEGSRLTVL.

This clone appeared a single time. This chain connects TRBV7-8 to TRBJ2-2; 10 bases match TRBD1. CDR1 is SGHVS, CDR2 FQNEAQ, per germline. V gave up 5 bases and J gave up 6 bases; unmatched junction bases: 9. This CDR3 is 16 amino acids long. As DNA, the CDR3 is TGTGCCAGCAGCGTGCCGACAGGGGGCTTTTCCGGGGAGCTGTTTTTT. Its translation is CASSVPTGGFSGELFF.

This sequence joins TRBV2 and TRBJ2-3; maybe TRBD2 (6 bases). The CDR3 has 12 residues. CDR1 SNHLY and CDR2 FYNNEI come from the germline V gene. Trimming stripped 4 bases from V and 4 bases from J, with 6 bases between. The CDR3 loop reads CASSGLADTQYF. CDR3 sequence (DNA): TGTGCCAGCAGTGGACTAGCAGATACGCAGTATTTT.

The V gene is TRBV5-6, the J gene TRBJ1-4; perhaps TRBD1 as D (5 bases). V was clipped by 4 bases and J by 8 bases, with 15 bases between them. CDR3 length: 14 amino acids. From germline, CDR1 is SGHDT and CDR2 YYEEEE. In DNA form, the CDR3 reads TGTGCCAGCAGCGACGGGGGACGAAGCGAAAAACTGTTTTTT. Amino acids: CASSDGGRSEKLFF.

Only one count was recorded for this clone. The chain employs TRBV5-6 and TRBJ1-1; a possible D gene is TRBD1 (6 bases). This CDR3 has 14 amino acids. The germline V gene has CDR1 SGHDT and CDR2 YYEEEE. The ends were cut back, 4 bases at V and 0 bases at J, with 10 bases in the middle. The CDR3: CASSIDRMNTEAFF. The CDR3 DNA follows: TGTGCCAGCAGCATAGACAGGATGAACACTGAAGCTTTCTTT.

The chain links TRBV2 to TRBJ1-1; TRBD1 matches 7 bases. V trimming: 6 bases; J trimming: 12 bases; junction bases outside the gene matches: 10. The length of the CDR3 is 12 residues. Germline V gene data show CDR1 as SNHLY and CDR2 as FYNNEI. The CDR3 nucleotides are TGTGCCAGCAGACCACCGGGACAGCCCCCTTTCTTT. Its translation: CASRPPGQPPFF.

The chain recombines TRBV3-1 (or the pseudogene TRBV3-2) with TRBJ1-1, with D uncertain. Deletions cut 1 base from V and 6 bases from J, with 9 bases between. The CDR3 is 13 residues long. In germline, CDR1 is LGHDT, CDR2 YNNKEL (reference sequence). The CDR3 DNA follows: TGTGCCAGCAGCCAAGGGACTGCCTCTGAAGCTTTCTTT. Translation: CASSQGTASEAFF.

The rearrangement links TRBV7-2 to TRBJ1-1; 10 nucleotides line up with TRBD1. Germline CDR1 is SGHTA and CDR2 is FQGNSA. Trimming took 3 bases from V and 0 from J; bases not matched to a gene: 1. The CDR3 has 15 amino acids. CDR3 sequence (DNA): TGTGCCAGCAGCTTGGACAGGGGGATGAACACTGAAGCTTTCTTT. This sequence encodes CASSLDRGMNTEAFF.

This clone was seen only once. The CDR3 DNA follows: TGCGCCAGCAGCAACCGACAGGGGAACACCGGGGAGCTGTTTTTT. It is translated as CASSNRQGNTGELFF. The V and J genes are TRBV4-1 and TRBJ2-2; 7 nucleotides agree with TRBD1. Germline trimming cut 5 bases from V and 1 base from J; bases unmatched to any gene: 4. The CDR3 contains 15 residues. Germline CDR1 and CDR2: MGHRA and YSYEKL.

The chain carries TRBV25-1 and TRBJ1-1; TRBD1 might be the D (6 bases). Trimming removed 0 bases from V and 0 bases from J, with 11 bases in between. The CDR3 is 16 amino acids. Germline CDR1 is MGHDK and CDR2 is SYGVNS. CDR3 in DNA: TGTGCCAGCAGTGAATACTCGGGACATATGAACACTGAAGCTTTCTTT. This codes for CASSEYSGHMNTEAFF.

The V and J genes are TRBV7-2 and TRBJ1-1; possible D gene TRBD1, 5 bases. The CDR3 consists of 13 residues. Germline CDR1 and CDR2: SGHTA and FQGNSA. Trimming removed 5 bases at V and 8 bases at J, with 15 bases between. The chain's CDR3 is CASSTAAGGEAFF. As DNA, the CDR3 is TGTGCCAGCAGCACGGCCGCGGGGGGAGAAGCTTTCTTT.

As concerns this clone: This sample includes further DNA sequences coding for the same CDR3. The rearrangement joins TRBV20-1 to TRBJ1-1, with D possibly TRBD1 on 5 matching bases. The CDR3 covers 13 residues. Per the germline V gene, CDR1 is DFQATT and CDR2 is SNEGSKA (reference sequence). With 3 bases removed from V and 1 base from J, the gap between germline ends came to 9 bases. The CDR3 sequence is CSASSQGNTEAFF. CDR3 bases: TGCAGTGCTAGTTCCCAGGGGAACACTGAAGCTTTCTTT.

The chain combines TRBV18 with TRBJ2-7; 9 bases map to TRBD1. The trim removed 5 bases at V and 4 bases at J, leaving 12 bases unmatched. The CDR3 covers 16 residues. Germline V CDR1 and CDR2: KGHSH, LQKENI. The CDR3 reads CASSSGGTGNRYEQYF. CDR3 bases: TGTGCCAGCTCATCTGGGGGGACAGGGAATAGGTACGAGCAGTACTTC.

The rearrangement uses TRBV7-8 and TRBJ2-7; TRBD1 might be the D (5 bases). This CDR3 region has 14 residues. Germline assignment: CDR1 SGHVS and CDR2 FQNEAQ. V gave up 1 base and J gave up 4 bases, with 11 bases separating them. CDR3 sequence: CASSLVWTNYEQYF. The CDR3 DNA follows: TGTGCCAGCAGCTTAGTCTGGACAAATTACGAGCAGTACTTC.